This T cell receptor beta chain was sequenced during a study of blood T cell repertoires in COVID-19. Sequencing used immunoSEQ multiplex PCR; TCRdb keeps in-frame clones, though not all of them. The table has 250,000 to 350,000 clones, 88% seen once. The CDR3 is 14 amino acids. Germline V gives CDR1 LNHDA, CDR2 SQIVND (reference sequence). Between the trimmed V and J ends, which lost 6 bases and 0 bases, there was a span of 10 bases. Participant-reported clinical history was the basis for cohort assignment. The genes are TRBV19 and TRBJ2-3; D perhaps matches TRBD2 (6 bases). This receptor was taken from a woman in her forties or fifties who had recovered from COVID-19. The sequenced sample consisted of PBMCs or T cells enriched from blood (not recorded which). CDR3 sequence (DNA): TGTGCCAGTAGCCCCAGCGGGAGCACAGATACGCAGTATTTT. Amino acid sequence: CASSPSGSTDTQYF.